The 6 T cell receptor beta chains given below trace back to one sample, sequenced in a study of CD8 T cells in Susac syndrome (dated by TCRdb to 2018 to 2020). The library came from the immunoSEQ multiplex PCR assay. RNA was extracted using the RNeasy kit, and roughly 0.5 to 1 ug of the RNA was reverse transcribed with random hexamers. The raw public reads went through TCRdb reprocessing: fastp at Q25, MiXCR clone calling, in-frame beta chains kept. Merged by CDR3 protein, the rows form single entries marked with the most common genes and DNA. The sample has about 180,000 distinct CDR3 sequences on record, roughly 94% of them singletons. The top ten constitute around 0.094% of the sample. The specimen sequenced was CD4+ T cells from PBMCs. The receptors originated from a human donor with Susac syndrome.

J is TRBJ1-2 and V is TRBV15; possibly TRBD1 for D (6 bases). The CDR3 totals 16 residues. CDR1 is LNHNV and CDR2 is YYDKDF in the germline V gene (reference sequence). V shed 0 bases and J shed 6 bases, with 17 bases lying between them. CDR3 sequence: CATSREYLPDRHGYTF. For the CDR3, the DNA is TGTGCCACCAGCAGAGAGTATCTCCCTGACAGGCATGGCTACACCTTC.

The V call is TRBV2, the J call TRBJ2-3; no firm D call. The ends were cut back, 6 bases at V and 5 bases at J, with 12 bases in the middle. The germline CDR1 and CDR2 sequences are SNHLY and FYNNEI. CDR3 size: 13 residues. The CDR3 bases are TGTGCCAGCAGGACCCGGGTCCTAGATACGCAGTATTTT. Protein product: CASRTRVLDTQYF.

This rearrangement joins TRBV20-1 to TRBJ1-6; perhaps TRBD1 as D (6 bases). This CDR3 is built from 17 residues. In germline, CDR1 is DFQATT, CDR2 SNEGSKA (reference sequence). Trimming removed 5 bases from V and 3 bases from J, with 20 bases in between. CDR3 in amino acids: CSALTLRGGNYNSPLHF. The CDR3, as DNA: TGCAGTGCTTTGACTCTCAGGGGAGGGAACTATAATTCACCCCTCCACTTT.

The chain links TRBV19 to TRBJ2-2, with 10 bases that match TRBD2. The CDR3 spans 15 residues. Germline loops: CDR1 LNHDA, CDR2 SQIVND (reference sequence). The trim removed 5 bases at V and 3 bases at J, leaving 3 bases unmatched. The CDR3 DNA follows: TGTGCCAGTAGTGCTAGCGGGGGCTACACCGGGGAGCTGTTTTTT. Translation: CASSASGGYTGELFF.

This chain uses TRBV7-8 with TRBJ2-7; TRBD1 agrees at 7 bases. Germline CDR1 is SGHVS and CDR2 is FQNEAQ. V gave up 6 bases and J gave up 0 bases; unmatched junction bases: 8. This CDR3 spans 15 amino acids. The chain's CDR3 is CASRPNRGASYEQYF. The CDR3 DNA follows: TGTGCCAGCAGACCAAACAGGGGAGCCTCCTACGAGCAGTACTTC.

This chain joins TRBV12-3 or TRBV12-4 and TRBJ2-5; 7 nucleotides match TRBD2. Trimming removed 1 base from V and 4 bases from J; junction bases left unmatched: 3. The CDR3 is 14 residues long. For the CDR3, the DNA is TGTGCCAGCAGTTTAGGCGGGAGTGCAGAGACCCAGTACTTC. Encoded protein: CASSLGGSAETQYF.